The text below deals with one T cell receptor beta chain. Its specificity is not known. Germline V gene data show CDR1 as MDHEN and CDR2 as SYDVKM. Trimming took 6 bases from V and 0 from J, leaving 8 bases between them. This CDR3 spans 14 amino acids. The data were taken from a study of cytomegalovirus exposure and HLA in healthy donors. General observations from the study: Common viral pathogens (according to a later analysis) appeared linked to several of the most significant clusters.

Both 60 Vbeta primers and 13 Jbeta primers went into the PCR. The assay was immunoSEQ multiplex PCR, and TCRdb's table has in-frame clones only and misses some. The sample lists under 120,000 clones; 74% were seen once. The TCR sequence derives from a man aged 45-65 years in good health and CMV-seropositive. The specimen was PBMCs. This chain connects TRBV28 to TRBJ1-4, with D unclear. CDR3 in DNA: TGTGCCAGCAGCGGAGATGCAACTAATGAAAAACTGTTTTTT. This sequence encodes CASSGDATNEKLFF.